This note documents a single TCR beta chain sequence. The antigen it recognizes is unknown. Base qualities are not recorded, but no much larger clone differs from it by a single base. The sample is drawn from a study of blood T cell repertoires in COVID-19 (TCRdb year 2020). About the investigation overall: The collaborator samples originated in the United States, Italy and Spain and spanned the acute and convalescent phases of COVID-19. The prospective study material was composed of cDNA or gDNA derived from T cells, B-cell-depleted T cells, or PBMCs. The dataset comprised deeply sampled blood TCRbeta repertoires from subjects exposed to, actively infected with, or recovered from COVID-19. The repertoires were released in a freely available public database intended as a resource for research on the immune response to SARS-CoV-2. The samples were drawn from two sources: the first 160 participants of the ongoing ImmuneRACE study, and fewer than 1,500 subjects contributed by 6 global collaborators. Nearly every sample came with metadata listing a de-identified subject ID, COVID-19 status, age in years and sex. HLA class I and class II types, where available, came from metadata supplied by the sample provider rather than from assay-based typing.

The germline ends are 18 bases apart after V is trimmed by 4 bases and J by 4 bases. The CDR3 contains 16 residues, cysteine and phenylalanine counted. Only CDR3 DNA is held: 48 bases, read in frame from base 1. The germline V gene (reference sequence) yields SGHNT for CDR1 and YYREEE for CDR2. Enrolling through a virtual design, the prospective study's participants ranged in age from roughly 18 to 90 years and lived across roughly 24 United States geographic areas. To assign participants to cohorts, the prospective study relied on clinical history that participants themselves reported in a screening survey and a study questionnaire. Exposed participants were defined as having been in contact with someone with a PCR-confirmed or clinician-diagnosed COVID-19 case within 2 weeks of study entry. In the prospective study, mobile phlebotomists collected whole blood, serum and a nasopharyngeal or oropharyngeal swab from each participant. Participants in the prospective study had the option to provide additional blood draws and questionnaires over a 2-month period. Prospective study blood samples were shipped either frozen or at room temperature before DNA extraction.

TCRbeta CDR3 regions were amplified from genomic DNA using the immunoSEQ Assay, a bias-controlled multiplex PCR. As for the authors' bioinformatics: The number of nucleated cells in each sample was estimated from the amplification of reference gene primers within the assay. To quantify the absolute abundance of each unique TCRbeta CDR3 rearrangement, sequence reads were collapsed and filtered. For each sample, productive Simpson clonality was calculated as the square root of Simpson's diversity index across productive rearrangements. TCRdb carries this immuneACCESS record with in-frame sequences only. Its versions omit some clonotypes, under half of them owing to an unresolved V gene in the studies checked, with the rest unexplained. V and J calls and clone size are as listed in that table; D and trimming were resolved from the DNA. This sample gives about 270,000 clones in total; 91% of them show up just once. Of the sample, 2.8% falls within the top ten clones.

On the study overall, not on this receptor specifically: The amount of clinical and demographic metadata varied by source and participant and was provided uncurated.

Source material: PBMCs or T cells enriched from blood (not recorded which). The origin of this receptor is a man in his forties who had been exposed to COVID-19. Recombination linked TRBV5-4 to TRBJ2-1; tentative D gene TRBD2, with 5 bases matching. The DNA sequence follows: TGTGCCAGCAGCCCCACGAGCGGAGCCCCATACAATGAGCAGTTCTTC. Its translation reads: CASSPTSGAPYNEQFF.